The next 14 T cell receptor beta chains were all read from a single sample in a study of blood T cell repertoires in COVID-19. Measured with immunoSEQ multiplex PCR; TCRdb has only the in-frame clones, and not every one. There are roughly 400,000 clones in the sample; about 83% occur only once, and about a tenth lies in the top ten. The sample comprised PBMCs or T cells enriched from blood (not recorded which). The receptors were gathered from a woman between 45 and 60 years old who had recovered from COVID-19.

The genes are TRBV19 and TRBJ1-5; D uncertain. The V gene lost 3 bases and the J gene lost 4 bases, with 13 bases spanning the gap. CDR1 and CDR2 from the germline V gene are LNHDA and SQIVND (reference sequence). The CDR3 loop spans 15 amino acids. The CDR3 protein is CASSIGGSSNQPQHF. CDR3 bases: TGTGCCAGTAGTATCGGTGGGTCTAGTAATCAGCCCCAGCATTTT.

The chain combines TRBV12-3 or TRBV12-4 with TRBJ1-2; a possible D gene is TRBD1 (5 bases). V gave up 3 bases and J gave up 8 bases, with 13 bases separating them. The CDR3 has 13 residues. The chain's CDR3 is CASSFLSQGGYTF. DNA for the CDR3: TGTGCCAGCAGTTTTCTCTCCCAGGGAGGCTACACCTTC.

This sequence joins TRBV27 and TRBJ1-2, with D perhaps TRBD1 (5 bases). The V gene lost 3 bases and the J gene lost 8 bases, with 13 bases spanning the gap. The CDR3 is 13 amino acids. Germline CDR1 is MNHEY and CDR2 is SMNVEV (reference sequence). The CDR3, as DNA: TGTGCCAGCAGTTTGTCGGGGGTCGGCGGCTACACCTTC. Protein product: CASSLSGVGGYTF.

This sequence joins TRBV6-5 and TRBJ1-3; the D gene is possibly TRBD1 (5 bases). V lost 2 bases and J 0 bases, leaving 8 bases between the germline ends. The CDR3 is 15 residues long. Germline CDR1 is MNHEY and CDR2 is SVGAGI. CDR3 nucleotide sequence: TGTGCCAGCAGTTACCGGGGGTACTCTGGAAACACCATATATTTT. It encodes CASSYRGYSGNTIYF.

In this sample, this clone turned up once. The chain has TRBV4-2 and TRBJ2-3; weak D call: TRBD2 (6 bases). Looked up from germline, CDR1 is LGHNA and CDR2 is YNFKEQ. V lost 0 bases to trimming and J lost 6 bases, with 13 bases between them. CDR3 length equals 15 residues. The CDR3 is CASSQEYRLEDTQYF. The CDR3 DNA reads as TGTGCCAGCAGCCAAGAATACCGACTAGAGGATACGCAGTATTTT.

J is TRBJ2-2 and V is TRBV7-9, with a tentative D call TRBD1 (6 bases). V lost 5 bases and J lost 0, with 10 bases in between. This CDR3 comprises 15 residues. Germline V gene data show CDR1 as SEHNR and CDR2 as FQNEAQ (reference sequence). Here the CDR3 reads CASSPWTANTGELFF. CDR3 bases: TGTGCCAGCAGCCCCTGGACAGCGAACACCGGGGAGCTGTTTTTT.

The chain is built from TRBV19 and TRBJ1-2; D not resolved. Deletions cut 7 bases from V and 4 bases from J, with 25 bases between. The CDR3 has 17 residues. From germline, CDR1 is LNHDA and CDR2 SQIVND (reference sequence). CDR3: CASTSSIIRAGIYGYTF. CDR3 coding DNA: TGTGCCAGTACCAGTAGTATTATCCGTGCAGGTATCTATGGCTACACCTTC.

This chain connects TRBV3-1 (or the pseudogene TRBV3-2) to TRBJ2-1; TRBD2 aligns across 9 bases. Germline loops: CDR1 LGHDT, CDR2 YNNKEL (reference sequence). This CDR3 has 14 residues. J gave up 4 bases and V 4 bases, and 2 bases lay outside the gene matches. This CDR3 reads CASSRTSEYNEQFF. The CDR3 coding sequence is TGTGCCAGCAGCCGGACTAGCGAGTACAATGAGCAGTTCTTC.

The CDR3 DNA is TGCGCCAGCAGCCAAGAACAGGGGTGGGGTAATGAAAAACTGTTTTTT. Protein product: CASSQEQGWGNEKLFF. This chain joins TRBV4-3 and TRBJ1-4; TRBD1 matches 7 bases. This CDR3 region has 16 residues. Germline lookup yields CDR1 LGHNA and CDR2 YSLEER. Losses at the gene ends were 0 bases for V and 4 bases for J; bases not matched to a gene: 5.

This clone came up once. The CDR3 DNA is TGTGCCAGCAGCCTATCAAAGGGCTACACCTTC. It codes for CASSLSKGYTF. The rearrangement links TRBV13 to TRBJ1-2; D not certain. This CDR3 region has 11 residues. Germline V CDR1 and CDR2: PRHDT, FYEKMQ (reference sequence). V was shortened by 5 bases and J by 8 bases, with 9 bases between the two germline ends.

The rearrangement links TRBV5-5 to TRBJ1-1, with TRBD1 matching over 7 bases. The CDR3 runs to 15 residues. Trimming at V came to 0 bases and at J to 3 bases, leaving 5 bases not matched to a gene. In germline, CDR1 is SGHKS, CDR2 YYEKEE (reference sequence). The CDR3 nucleotides read TGTGCCAGCAGCTTGGCGGGACAGCGGTACACTGAAGCTTTCTTT. Its protein is CASSLAGQRYTEAFF.

The CDR3 nucleotides are TGTGCCAGTAGTAGGGGTGGGGACAGGGGCGCTGAAGCTTTCTTT. As protein: CASSRGGDRGAEAFF. This chain links TRBV19 with TRBJ1-1; TRBD1 agrees at 10 bases. With 4 bases clipped from V and 6 bases from J, the junction kept 8 bases outside the gene matches. Germline lookup yields CDR1 LNHDA and CDR2 SQIVND (reference sequence). This CDR3 comprises 15 residues.

The chain recombines TRBV19 with TRBJ1-1; 7 bases align to TRBD1. The CDR3 contains 13 residues. Germline loops: CDR1 LNHDA, CDR2 SQIVND (reference sequence). V lost 3 bases to trimming and J lost 12 bases; unmatched junction nucleotides: 10. CDR3 sequence: CASSIGVQGVTFF. The CDR3 DNA follows: TGTGCCAGTAGTATTGGGGTCCAGGGGGTGACTTTCTTT.

J is TRBJ1-1 and V is TRBV30; the D gene is possibly TRBD1 (5 bases). The CDR3 is 14 residues long. V shed 4 bases and J shed 4 bases, with 16 bases lying between them. Germline CDR1 is GTSNPN and CDR2 is SVGIG (reference sequence). The CDR3 region is CAWKEGTVSTEAFF. In nucleotides, the CDR3 is TGTGCCTGGAAGGAGGGGACGGTGAGCACTGAAGCTTTCTTT.